The TCR beta chain described here comes from a study of blood T cell repertoires in COVID-19. Overall study: COVID-19 samples collected from the United States, Italy and Spain covered acute and convalescent phases. T cells, B-cell-depleted T cells, or PBMCs provided the cDNA or gDNA that served as material.

The method was immunoSEQ multiplex PCR; TCRdb's version includes in-frame clones alone and lacks a portion of them. This table holds about 210,000 clones, around 83% found once. This clone was observed a single time. V was pared by 1 base and J by 0 bases, with 10 bases between. This CDR3 spans 16 amino acids. Germline V gene data show CDR1 as SGHTS and CDR2 as YDEGEE. What was sequenced was peripheral blood. The receptor was derived from a woman between 50 and 59 years old with acute or convalescent COVID-19. The chain carries TRBV5-8 and TRBJ2-2, with D uncertain. CDR3 residues: CASSLNPSSNTGELFF. The CDR3 DNA reads TGTGCCAGCAGCTTGAATCCTAGTTCGAACACCGGGGAGCTGTTTTTT. The entire variable domain, with the rest obtained from reference TRBV5-8 and TRBJ2-2, is as follows: EAGVTQSPTHLIKTRGQQATLRCSPISGHTSVYWYQQALGLGLQFLLWYDEGEERNRGNFPPRFSGRQFPNYSSELNVNALELEDSALYLCASSLNPSSNTGELFFGEGSRLTVL.